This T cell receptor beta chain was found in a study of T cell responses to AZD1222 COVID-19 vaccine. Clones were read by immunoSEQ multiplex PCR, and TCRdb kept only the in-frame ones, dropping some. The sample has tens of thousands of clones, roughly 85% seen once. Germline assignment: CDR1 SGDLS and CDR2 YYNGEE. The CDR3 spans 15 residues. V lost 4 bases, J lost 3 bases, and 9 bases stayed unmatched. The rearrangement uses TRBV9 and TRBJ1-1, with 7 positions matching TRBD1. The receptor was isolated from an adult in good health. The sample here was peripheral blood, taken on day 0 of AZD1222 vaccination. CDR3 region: CASSPIPGGYTEAFF. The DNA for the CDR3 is TGTGCCAGCAGCCCAATTCCAGGGGGGTACACTGAAGCTTTCTTT.